The 7 T cell receptor beta chains reported below all come from one sample, sequenced in a study of T cell responses to AZD1222 COVID-19 vaccine (dated by TCRdb to the early 2020s). Library prep was done by the immunoSEQ multiplex PCR assay. TCRdb limited this immuneACCESS table to in-frame rearrangements with V and J called. A share of clones is missing; checked studies link under half to unresolved V genes, and the rest is unexplained. A total of some 40,000 clones appear in this sample, about 90% of them only once. The leading ten clones occupy under 30% of the sample. The time point label on this specimen signifies: about 28 days (+/-7) after the second vaccine dose. Taken with the paper, the label for treatment or condition translates to: meningococcal conjugate vaccine given as trial control. Sample: peripheral blood, taken 28 days after the second dose of the MenACWY control vaccine. These receptors were taken from an adult who received the MenACWY meningococcal vaccine as a control.

The genes are TRBV4-1 and TRBJ2-2, with TRBD2 matching over 16 bases. The germline gives CDR1 MGHRA, CDR2 YSYEKL. The length of the CDR3 is 17 residues. V lost 1 base, J lost 7 bases, and 3 bases stayed unmatched. The CDR3 reads CASSQGGLAGGFGELFF. CDR3 nucleotides: TGCGCCAGCAGCCAAGGGGGACTAGCGGGAGGGTTCGGGGAGCTGTTTTTT.

This chain links TRBV7-6 with TRBJ2-7, with 7 positions matching TRBD2. Germline V lookup: CDR1 SGHVS, CDR2 FNYEAQ. The trim removed 1 base at V and 4 bases at J, leaving 7 bases unmatched. There are 15 residues in the CDR3. CDR3 amino acids: CASSLGAGKRYEQYF. The CDR3 nucleotides read TGTGCCAGCAGCTTAGGAGCGGGAAAAAGGTACGAGCAGTACTTC. The variable domain in full, completed from reference TRBV7-6 and TRBJ2-7, reads GAGVSQSPRYKVTKRGQDVALRCDPISGHVSLYWYRQALGQGPEFLTYFNYEAQQDKSGLPNDRFSAERPEGSISTLTIQRTEQRDSAMYRCASSLGAGKRYEQYFGPGTRLTVT.

The chain is built from TRBV3-1 (or the pseudogene TRBV3-2) and TRBJ2-3, with D perhaps TRBD1 (6 bases). This CDR3 comprises 17 residues. Germline values: CDR1 LGHDT, CDR2 YNNKEL (reference sequence). The V end was cut by 0 bases, the J end by 1 base, with 14 bases between. The CDR3 loop reads CASSQDRGRGGTDTQYF. The CDR3 bases are TGTGCCAGCAGCCAAGATAGGGGCAGGGGAGGCACAGATACGCAGTATTTT.

The V call is TRBV28, the J call TRBJ2-1; D gene uncertain. The CDR3 runs 12 residues. Germline V gene lookup returns CDR1 MDHEN and CDR2 SYDVKM. With 5 bases removed from V and 4 bases from J, the gap between germline ends came to 6 bases. CDR3 region: CASSATYNEQFF. CDR3 DNA: TGTGCCAGCAGTGCCACATACAATGAGCAGTTCTTC.

The V and J genes are TRBV5-1 and TRBJ2-2; D is tentatively TRBD1 or TRBD2 (5 bases each). V lost 4 bases and J lost 8, with 15 bases in between. The length of the CDR3 is 14 residues. Germline values: CDR1 SGHRS, CDR2 YFSETQ. The CDR3 DNA is TGCGCCAGCAGCCCCCGGGACCCTACGGGGGAGCTGTTTTTT. It translates to CASSPRDPTGELFF.

This clone was seen only a few times. This rearrangement joins TRBV5-4 to TRBJ2-2; 8 positions match TRBD1. CDR3 size: 15 residues. Germline V gene data show CDR1 as SGHNT and CDR2 as YYREEE (reference sequence). The J segment lost 4 bases and the V segment lost 4 bases, leaving 6 bases of the junction unmatched. The CDR3 region is CASSLTGGGTGELFF. CDR3 nucleotides: TGTGCCAGCAGCCTAACAGGGGGAGGCACCGGGGAGCTGTTTTTT.

This chain uses TRBV27 with TRBJ2-1; 8 bases line up with TRBD2. The CDR3 sequence is 12 residues long. In germline, CDR1 is MNHEY, CDR2 SMNVEV (reference sequence). The V gene end was trimmed by 9 bases and the J gene end by 10 bases; junction bases not matched to a gene: 8. CDR3 coding DNA: TGTGCCAGTCGCCCCCCGGGGGGGGAGCAGTTCTTC. Translated: CASRPPGGEQFF.